This section outlines one T cell receptor beta chain sequence together with its context. This sample was included in a study of blood T cell repertoires in COVID-19. The CDR3 is 16 residues long. Germline values: CDR1 SGHNT, CDR2 YYREEE (reference sequence). V lost 5 bases, J lost 2 bases, and 9 bases stayed unmatched. Cohort placement rested on clinical history that participants reported themselves. Donors in Cohort 3 counted as recovered after two negative PCRs, clearance, or symptom resolution. Clones were sequenced by immunoSEQ multiplex PCR, and TCRdb holds only the in-frame ones, with some missing. The table has approximately 300,000 clones, around 90% seen once.

V is TRBV5-4 and J is TRBJ2-3; 9 nucleotides match TRBD2. The TCR originated in a man aged 55-75 years who had recovered from COVID-19. The sequencing input was PBMCs or T cells enriched from blood (not recorded which). For the CDR3, the DNA is TGTGCCAGCAGTCTGGGGGGACTAGCTGACACAGATACGCAGTATTTT. It encodes CASSLGGLADTDTQYF. Together with reference TRBV5-4 and TRBJ2-3, the CDR3 gives the full variable domain: ETGVTQSPTHLIKTRGQQVTLRCSSQSGHNTVSWYQQALGQGPQFIFQYYREEENGRGNFPPRFSGLQFPNYSSELNVNALELDDSALYLCASSLGGLADTDTQYFGPGTRLTVL.